This entry lists 28 T cell receptor beta chains sequenced from one sample in a study of OX40 agonist ivuxolimab in advanced cancers. TCRdb's table, derived via immunoSEQ multiplex PCR, lists solely in-frame clones and lacks some. The table lists more than 55,000 clones, less than 95% of them singletons, with around 15% in the top ten. Specimen: CD4+ or CD8+ T cells sorted from blood, collected in a trial of the OX40 agonist ivuxolimab. The receptors here all came from an adult with an advanced solid tumor such as melanoma, head and neck, liver or kidney cancer.

The chain carries TRBV19 and TRBJ2-1, with no clear D. From germline, CDR1 is LNHDA and CDR2 SQIVND (reference sequence). V lost 3 bases, J lost 5 bases, and 8 bases lay in between. This CDR3 contains 13 residues. CDR3 DNA sequence: TGTGCCAGTAGTATGGTGTTCCACAATGAGCAGTTCTTC. It yields the protein CASSMVFHNEQFF.

The chain joins TRBV28 to TRBJ2-1; TRBD2 agrees at 12 bases. Trimming at V came to 3 bases and at J to 7 bases, leaving 7 bases not matched to a gene. Germline V lookup: CDR1 MDHEN, CDR2 SYDVKM. This CDR3 spans 16 amino acids. In DNA form, the CDR3 reads TGTGCCAGCAGTTTCTTCCTAGCGGGAGGGCCAAATGAGCAGTTCTTC. It encodes CASSFFLAGGPNEQFF.

The chain employs TRBV4-1 and TRBJ2-7; tentative D call: TRBD2 (6 bases). Looked up from germline, CDR1 is MGHRA and CDR2 is YSYEKL. This CDR3 comprises 16 residues. V was trimmed by 1 base and J by 2 bases, leaving 15 bases between them. CDR3 loop: CASSQGASGRTYEQYF. CDR3 coding DNA: TGCGCCAGCAGCCAAGGGGCTTCCGGGAGAACCTACGAGCAGTACTTC.

Concerning this clone: One end of the junction does not line up with germline, which may come from a read error. The V gene is TRBV7-2, the J gene TRBJ2-1; a weak D match, TRBD1 (5 bases). CDR1 and CDR2 from the germline V gene are SGHTA and FQGNSA. The CDR3 runs to 14 residues. This CDR3 reads CASNLQAGYNEQFF. The CDR3 DNA reads TGTGCCAGCAACTTACAGGCAGGCTACAATGAGCAGTTCTTC.

The V gene is TRBV7-2, the J gene TRBJ2-2, with TRBD2 matching 7 bases. CDR3 length: 15 residues. Germline trimming cut 6 bases from V and 0 bases from J; bases unmatched to any gene: 4. Germline values: CDR1 SGHTA, CDR2 FQGNSA. CDR3 loop: CASSRLAPNTGELFF. In DNA form, the CDR3 reads TGTGCCAGCAGTCGACTAGCCCCGAACACCGGGGAGCTGTTTTTT.

The gene calls are TRBV28 and TRBJ2-7; tentative D call: TRBD2 (5 bases). Looked up from germline, CDR1 is MDHEN and CDR2 is SYDVKM. This CDR3 is built from 16 residues. V gave up 2 bases and J gave up 1 base, with 15 bases separating them. CDR3 sequence: CASSLPGMGSSYEQYF. In nucleotides, the CDR3 is TGTGCCAGCAGTTTACCGGGGATGGGGTCTTCCTACGAGCAGTACTTC.

The chain employs TRBV5-6 and TRBJ2-7; 12 bases are a match to TRBD2. J lost 6 bases, V lost 4 bases, and 11 bases had no gene match. Germline-derived CDR1 and CDR2 are SGHDT and YYEEEE. This CDR3 contains 16 residues. CDR3 coding DNA: TGTGCCAGCAGCCCGACTAGCGGGAGAGAGCTAACCGAGCAGTACTTC. Protein product: CASSPTSGRELTEQYF.

This clone appeared a few times. The chain employs TRBV19 and TRBJ2-3, with a weak D call TRBD1 (6 bases). Deletions cut 7 bases from V and 6 bases from J, with 20 bases between. Germline V CDR1 and CDR2: LNHDA, SQIVND (reference sequence). This CDR3 has 15 amino acids. The CDR3 sequence: CASTQTGLFPDTQYF. The CDR3 DNA follows: TGTGCCAGTACTCAGACAGGTCTCTTCCCTGATACGCAGTATTTT.

The rearrangement uses TRBV6-6 and TRBJ2-7; 7 bases are a match to TRBD2. V shed 4 bases, J shed 1 base, and the junction held 4 bases outside the gene matches. The CDR3 is made up of 14 amino acids. From germline, CDR1 is MNHNY and CDR2 SVGAGI (reference sequence). The CDR3 sequence: CASSSSGGSYEQYF. CDR3 DNA sequence: TGTGCCAGCAGTTCCTCCGGGGGGTCCTACGAGCAGTACTTC.

This clone was counted a few times. The gene calls are TRBV7-2 and TRBJ1-5, with TRBD1 as a possible D gene (6 bases). There are 15 residues in the CDR3. Germline V gives CDR1 SGHTA, CDR2 FQGNSA. Trimming took 1 base from V and 6 from J, leaving 13 bases between them. The CDR3: CASSLVGGAIQPQHF. The DNA of the CDR3 is TGTGCCAGCAGCTTAGTTGGGGGCGCCATTCAGCCCCAGCATTTT.

The chain recombines TRBV29-1 with TRBJ1-1, with TRBD1 as a possible D gene (6 bases). The CDR3 runs 12 residues. The germline V gene has CDR1 SQVTM and CDR2 ANQGSEA. Trimming removed 6 bases at V and 1 base at J, with 9 bases between. The CDR3, as DNA: TGCAGCGTCATACAGGGGAACACTGAAGCTTTCTTT. Amino acid sequence: CSVIQGNTEAFF.

This clone was counted between two and nine times. The chain links TRBV7-2 to TRBJ2-1, with D perhaps assigned TRBD1 or TRBD2 (5 bases each). V gave up 3 bases and J gave up 5 bases, with 17 bases separating them. The CDR3 runs 16 residues. In germline, CDR1 is SGHTA, CDR2 FQGNSA. The DNA for the CDR3 is TGTGCCAGCAGCTTGGTGGGACCCTCCCCTAACAATGAGCAGTTCTTC. Its protein product is CASSLVGPSPNNEQFF.

V is TRBV30 and J is TRBJ1-5, with D possibly TRBD1 on 6 matching bases. Trimming pared 3 bases from V and 3 bases from J, leaving 9 bases between. This CDR3 is built from 13 residues. CDR1 is GTSNPN, CDR2 SVGIG, per germline (reference sequence). The CDR3 sequence: CAWSRTVNQPQHF. The CDR3 region has the DNA TGTGCCTGGAGCAGGACAGTCAATCAGCCCCAGCATTTT.

The rearrangement joins TRBV6-1 to TRBJ2-1, with D perhaps assigned TRBD1 or TRBD2 (5 bases each). V gave up 1 base and J gave up 8 bases, with 12 bases separating them. Looked up from germline, CDR1 is MNHNS and CDR2 is SASEGT. The CDR3 contains 14 residues. CDR3 in amino acids: CASSEVEGDDEQFF. CDR3 DNA: TGTGCCAGCAGTGAAGTTGAAGGGGACGATGAGCAGTTCTTC.

This clone has only one observation. This chain uses TRBV11-2 with TRBJ2-5; D is ambiguous. Germline values: CDR1 SGHAT, CDR2 FQNNGV. CDR3 length: 14 amino acids. Trimming pared 0 bases from V and 5 bases from J, leaving 10 bases between. The CDR3 DNA reads as TGTGCCAGCAGCTTAGAGTACAGCTGGGAGACCCAGTACTTC. It specifies CASSLEYSWETQYF.

The J gene is TRBJ1-4, the V gene TRBV28; possible D gene TRBD1, 6 bases. In germline, CDR1 is MDHEN, CDR2 SYDVKM. Between the trimmed V and J ends, which lost 6 bases and 8 bases, there was a span of 13 bases. The CDR3 runs to 13 residues. CDR3 nucleotides: TGTGCCAGCAGCCAAAATACAGGGGAAAAACTGTTTTTT. This encodes CASSQNTGEKLFF.

The chain links TRBV7-2 to TRBJ2-5; 8 nucleotides agree with TRBD2. Unmatched junction bases numbered 14, after V lost 3 bases and J lost 5 bases. Germline V gene data show CDR1 as SGHTA and CDR2 as FQGNSA. This CDR3 spans 17 amino acids. CDR3 residues: CASSLEGSAGGWETQYF. CDR3 DNA sequence: TGTGCCAGCAGCTTGGAAGGTTCGGCGGGAGGATGGGAGACCCAGTACTTC.

The gene calls are TRBV28 and TRBJ2-1, with D tentatively TRBD2 (5 bases). V lost 7 bases, J lost 9 bases, and 10 bases lay in between. The CDR3 length is 11 residues. CDR1 MDHEN and CDR2 SYDVKM come from the germline V gene. The DNA for the CDR3 is TGTGCCAGCACCTTGGGGAGTGAGCAGTTCTTC. Its protein product is CASTLGSEQFF.

The chain uses TRBV6-1 and TRBJ2-7; no clear D gene. Germline values: CDR1 MNHNS, CDR2 SASEGT. The CDR3 is 15 residues long. Trimming pared 6 bases from V and 4 bases from J, leaving 19 bases between. CDR3 bases: TGTGCCAGCAGATGGGCGGAGTTTGGTGGTTACGAGCAGTACTTC. It yields the protein CASRWAEFGGYEQYF.

The chain links TRBV5-1 to TRBJ2-2, with D perhaps matching TRBD2 (5 bases). Looked up from germline, CDR1 is SGHRS and CDR2 is YFSETQ. The germline V and J ends were trimmed by 4 bases and 4 bases, with 11 bases remaining between them. The CDR3 consists of 14 residues. Here the CDR3 DNA reads TGCGCCAGCAGCCAGCCCGGAGGCACCGGGGAGCTGTTTTTT. Protein sequence: CASSQPGGTGELFF.

V usage is TRBV7-2 and J usage is TRBJ2-6; perhaps TRBD2 as D (5 bases). Germline lookup yields CDR1 SGHTA and CDR2 FQGNSA. Trimming took off 5 bases at V and 1 base at J, with 12 bases between the two ends. This CDR3 spans 16 amino acids. The CDR3 nucleotides are TGTGCCAGCAGCACCCGGGGTTTTTCTGGGGCCAACGTCCTGACTTTC. Encoded protein: CASSTRGFSGANVLTF.

J is TRBJ2-7 and V is TRBV10-1; D gene ambiguous. The germline gives CDR1 WNHNN, CDR2 SYGVQD (reference sequence). Trimming removed 5 bases at V and 3 bases at J, with 14 bases between. The CDR3 covers 14 residues. The CDR3 region is CASSILTESYEQYF. As DNA, the CDR3 is TGCGCCAGCAGTATATTAACAGAAAGCTACGAGCAGTACTTC.

The chain has TRBV11-3 and TRBJ2-7; 11 nucleotides match TRBD1. The ends lost 5 bases at V and 6 bases at J; junction bases unmatched: 9. This CDR3 region has 15 residues. CDR1 is SGHNT and CDR2 is YENEEA in the germline V gene. CDR3 in DNA: TGTGCCAGCAGCCCCGGGGACAGGGGGACGGGCGAGCAGTACTTC. It encodes CASSPGDRGTGEQYF.

In this sample, this clone turned up once. The chain uses TRBV2 and TRBJ1-2; 7 bases fit TRBD1. The CDR3 spans 13 residues. The V gene end was trimmed by 8 bases and the J gene end by 0 bases; junction bases not matched to a gene: 3. Germline loops: CDR1 SNHLY, CDR2 FYNNEI. Written as DNA, the CDR3 is TGTGCCAGCGGGCAGGGGGCTAACTATGGCTACACCTTC. This sequence encodes CASGQGANYGYTF. The full variable domain, completed using reference TRBV2 and TRBJ1-2, is EPEVTQTPSHQVTQMGQEVILRCVPISNHLYFYWYRQILGQKVEFLVSFYNNEISEKSEIFDDQFSVERPDGSNFTLKIRSTKLEDSAMYFCASGQGANYGYTFGSGTRLTVV.

This rearrangement joins TRBV7-6 to TRBJ2-1; 10 nucleotides line up with TRBD2. The CDR3 runs to 15 residues. Germline lookup yields CDR1 SGHVS and CDR2 FNYEAQ. The V and J ends lost 5 bases and 7 bases, in that order; junction bases with no gene match: 8. The CDR3 protein is CASSPLSGRNNEQFF. The CDR3 bases are TGTGCCAGCAGCCCACTTAGCGGGAGGAATAATGAGCAGTTCTTC.

The V gene is TRBV5-1, the J gene TRBJ2-7; 8 nucleotides align to TRBD1. CDR1 is SGHRS, CDR2 YFSETQ, per germline. The CDR3 is 14 amino acids. Losses at the gene ends were 5 bases for V and 2 bases for J; bases not matched to a gene: 6. The CDR3 spells CASRIGQGTYEQYF. In DNA form, the CDR3 reads TGCGCCAGCAGAATAGGACAGGGAACCTACGAGCAGTACTTC. The full variable domain, rest sourced from reference TRBV5-1 and TRBJ2-7, is KAGVTQTPRYLIKTRGQQVTLSCSPISGHRSVSWYQQTPGQGLQFLFEYFSETQRNKGNFPGRFSGRQFSNSRSEMNVSTLELGDSALYLCASRIGQGTYEQYFGPGTRLTVT.

This clone was picked up a small number of times. The rearrangement joins TRBV7-2 to TRBJ2-7; D may be TRBD1 (5 bases). Germline V lookup: CDR1 SGHTA, CDR2 FQGNSA. Trimming took off 3 bases at V and 2 bases at J, with 8 bases between the two ends. The CDR3 spans 13 residues. The DNA of the CDR3 is TGTGCCAGCAGCTTCACAGGTACCTACGAGCAGTACTTC. Its protein is CASSFTGTYEQYF.

J is TRBJ1-4 and V is TRBV4-1; 8 bases match TRBD1. The germline CDR1 and CDR2 sequences are MGHRA and YSYEKL. V dropped 5 bases and J dropped 8; count of bases not matched to a gene: 10. This CDR3 is 15 amino acids long. CDR3 coding DNA: TGCGCCAGCAGCATCCGGACAGGGCGTGAAGAAAAACTGTTTTTT. It yields the protein CASSIRTGREEKLFF.